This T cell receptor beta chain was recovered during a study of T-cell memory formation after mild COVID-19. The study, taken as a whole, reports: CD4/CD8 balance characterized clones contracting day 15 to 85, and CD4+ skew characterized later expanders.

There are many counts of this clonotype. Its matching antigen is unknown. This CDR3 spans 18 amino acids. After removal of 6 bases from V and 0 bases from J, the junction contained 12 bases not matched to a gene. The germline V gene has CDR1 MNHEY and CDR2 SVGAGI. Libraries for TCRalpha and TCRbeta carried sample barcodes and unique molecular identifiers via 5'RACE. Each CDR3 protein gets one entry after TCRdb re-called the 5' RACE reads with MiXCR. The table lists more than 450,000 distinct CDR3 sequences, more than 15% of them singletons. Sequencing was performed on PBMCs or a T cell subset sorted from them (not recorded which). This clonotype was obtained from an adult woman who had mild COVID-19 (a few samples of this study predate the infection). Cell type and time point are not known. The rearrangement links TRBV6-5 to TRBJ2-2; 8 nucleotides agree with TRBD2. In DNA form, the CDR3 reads TGTGCCAGCAGCCCCCCTCCCTCGACTAGCGCGAACACCGGGGAGCTGTTTTTT. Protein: CASSPPPSTSANTGELFF.